The next 7 T cell receptor beta chains were all read from a single sample in a study of CD8 T cells in Susac syndrome. When the RNA was reverse transcribed, random hexamers were used with an input of 0.5 to 1 ug. TCRdb independently ran MiXCR on the immunoSEQ multiplex PCR reads; one entry per CDR3 protein. Found here are around 200,000 distinct CDR3 sequences, roughly nine tenths of them singletons; the top ten hold around 0.14%. Material: CD8+ T cells from PBMCs. The receptors shown here come from a human donor with multiple sclerosis.

This chain links TRBV2 with TRBJ2-7, with D tentatively TRBD2 (5 bases). This CDR3 is 13 amino acids long. The germline V gene has CDR1 SNHLY and CDR2 FYNNEI. The ends were cut back, 2 bases at V and 3 bases at J, with 8 bases in the middle. The CDR3 here is CASSEIGSYEQYF. DNA of the CDR3: TGTGCCAGCAGTGAAATAGGGAGCTACGAGCAGTACTTC.

The chain links TRBV5-4 to TRBJ2-2; 7 bases align to TRBD1. J gave up 0 bases and V 4 bases, and 3 bases lay outside the gene matches. Germline-derived CDR1 and CDR2 are SGHNT and YYREEE (reference sequence). The CDR3 runs 15 residues. Here the CDR3 reads CASSVGTANTGELFF. The CDR3 DNA reads TGTGCCAGCAGCGTCGGGACAGCGAACACCGGGGAGCTGTTTTTT.

The V and J genes are TRBV27 and TRBJ1-2; D may be TRBD1 (5 bases). The CDR3 totals 13 residues. Germline V gene lookup returns CDR1 MNHEY and CDR2 SMNVEV (reference sequence). The ends were cut back, 5 bases at V and 6 bases at J, with 13 bases in the middle. This chain's CDR3 is CASSPGRANGYTF. The CDR3 DNA is TGTGCCAGCAGTCCGGGACGGGCGAATGGCTACACCTTC.

This chain links TRBV13 with TRBJ2-1; tentative D call: TRBD2 (6 bases). Germline CDR1 PRHDT, CDR2 FYEKMQ (reference sequence). The CDR3 is 14 residues long. V lost 4 bases and J 5 bases, leaving 12 bases between the germline ends. DNA for the CDR3: TGTGCCAGCAGCTGGGCGGGACGCAACAATGAGCAGTTCTTC. Its translation is CASSWAGRNNEQFF.

CDR3 in amino acids: CASSYRLGGYNEQFF. The CDR3 nucleotides are TGTGCCAGCAGCTATCGACTGGGGGGGTACAATGAGCAGTTCTTC. This rearrangement joins TRBV7-9 to TRBJ2-1; 7 nucleotides line up with TRBD2. This CDR3 is built from 15 residues. From germline, CDR1 is SEHNR and CDR2 FQNEAQ (reference sequence). V lost 4 bases and J lost 4; bases outside the gene matches: 7. The full variable domain, rest sourced from reference TRBV7-9 and TRBJ2-1, is DTGVSQNPRHKITKRGQNVTFRCDPISEHNRLYWYRQTLGQGPEFLTYFQNEAQLEKSRLLSDRFSAERPKGSFSTLEIQRTEQGDSAMYLCASSYRLGGYNEQFFGPGTRLTVL.

The chain couples TRBV30 to TRBJ2-6; D is unresolved. CDR3 size: 18 residues. CDR1 is GTSNPN, CDR2 SVGIG, per germline (reference sequence). Trimming removed 1 base from V and 0 bases from J, with 16 bases in between. The CDR3 nucleotides are TGTGCCTGGAGTGACGATTCCGGCACCCCCTCTGGGGCCAACGTCCTGACTTTC. It yields the protein CAWSDDSGTPSGANVLTF.

The chain combines TRBV7-7 with TRBJ2-7, with D possibly called TRBD1 or TRBD2 (5 bases each). Germline V lookup: CDR1 SSHAT, CDR2 FNYEAQ (reference sequence). This CDR3 region has 15 residues. This CDR3 reads CASAPGTGSTYEQYF. DNA of the CDR3: TGTGCTAGCGCTCCCGGGACCGGGTCCACCTACGAGCAGTACTTC.